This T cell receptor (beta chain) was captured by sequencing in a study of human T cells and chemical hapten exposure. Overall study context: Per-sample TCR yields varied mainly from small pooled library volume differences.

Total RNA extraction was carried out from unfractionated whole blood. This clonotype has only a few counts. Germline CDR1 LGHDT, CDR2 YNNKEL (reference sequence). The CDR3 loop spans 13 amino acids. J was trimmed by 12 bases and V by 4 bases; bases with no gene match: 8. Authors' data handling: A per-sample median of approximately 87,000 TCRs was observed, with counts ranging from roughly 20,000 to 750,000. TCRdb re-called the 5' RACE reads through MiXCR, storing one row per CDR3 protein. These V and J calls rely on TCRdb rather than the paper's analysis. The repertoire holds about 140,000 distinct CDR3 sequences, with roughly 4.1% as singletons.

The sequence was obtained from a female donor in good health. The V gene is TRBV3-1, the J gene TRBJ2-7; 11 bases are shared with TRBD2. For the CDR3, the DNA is TGTGCCAGCAGCCCGGGACTAGCGGAGGCGGGGTACTTC. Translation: CASSPGLAEAGYF.